Listed here are 31 T cell receptor beta chains from one sample, sequenced in a study of blood T cell repertoires in COVID-19. The data were produced by immunoSEQ multiplex PCR, yet TCRdb's version contains in-frame clones alone and is incomplete. The table lists some 250,000 clones, approximately 86% of them singletons. Sequences were obtained from peripheral blood. The receptors originated from a woman aged 30 to 39 with acute or convalescent COVID-19.

V and J are TRBV6-5 and TRBJ2-2; TRBD2 matches 9 bases. The CDR3 consists of 15 residues. The V segment lost 6 bases and the J segment 7 bases; nucleotides outside the gene matches: 9. The V gene's germline CDR1 is MNHEY and CDR2 SVGAGI. The CDR3 sequence: CASSLAGEIVGELFF. CDR3 DNA: TGTGCCAGCAGCTTAGCGGGAGAAATCGTCGGGGAGCTGTTTTTT.

The V and J genes are TRBV20-1 and TRBJ2-6; 10 nucleotides agree with TRBD1. V was clipped by 6 bases and J by 1 base; unmatched bases: 12. The CDR3 contains 18 residues. In germline, CDR1 is DFQATT, CDR2 SNEGSKA (reference sequence). CDR3 coding DNA: TGCAGTGCGAGTGGCTATCGGGACAGGGGTTCTGGGGCCAACGTCCTGACTTTC. Its protein product is CSASGYRDRGSGANVLTF.

The chain carries TRBV6-5 and TRBJ1-1; TRBD1 aligns across 7 bases. Germline-derived CDR1 and CDR2 are MNHEY and SVGAGI. The CDR3 is made up of 14 amino acids. V lost 0 bases and J lost 5; bases outside the gene matches: 3. The CDR3 protein is CASSYSGGWTEAFF. The CDR3 DNA is TGTGCCAGCAGTTACTCAGGGGGCTGGACTGAAGCTTTCTTT.

As for this clone: A read error may account for a junction end that differs from germline. The rearrangement links TRBV6-1 to TRBJ2-5; 11 bases line up with TRBD2. Germline CDR1 MNHNS, CDR2 SASEGT. The CDR3 loop spans 14 amino acids. The CDR3 DNA reads TGTGCCAGCAGTGAAGCGCTAGCGGGGGGTATCCCAGACTTC. It translates to CASSEALAGGIPDF.

This chain connects TRBV5-4 to TRBJ2-3; D is possibly TRBD2 (5 bases). V dropped 1 base and J dropped 10 bases, with 10 bases sitting between them. Germline V lookup: CDR1 SGHNT, CDR2 YYREEE (reference sequence). This CDR3 contains 12 residues. The CDR3 DNA is TGTGCCAGCAGCTTGCTAGGACTGCCGCAGTATTTT. Amino acids: CASSLLGLPQYF.

The V gene is TRBV2, the J gene TRBJ2-5; D not certain. Looked up from germline, CDR1 is SNHLY and CDR2 is FYNNEI. The ends were cut back, 3 bases at V and 2 bases at J, with 19 bases in the middle. The CDR3 is 17 amino acids. CDR3 loop: CASSERPFGRSQETQYF. The DNA for the CDR3 is TGTGCCAGCAGTGAGCGGCCGTTTGGTCGGTCACAAGAGACCCAGTACTTC.

In regard to this clone: Other DNA sequences in this sample translate to the same CDR3. The J gene is TRBJ1-3, the V gene TRBV4-2; maybe TRBD1 (5 bases). The germline CDR1 and CDR2 sequences are LGHNA and YNFKEQ. The CDR3 extends over 15 amino acids. V was pared by 1 base and J by 2 bases, with 9 bases between. As DNA, the CDR3 is TGTGCCAGCAGCCAAGTGACGGGGGCTGGAAACACCATATATTTT. Translating it yields CASSQVTGAGNTIYF.

The chain is built from TRBV5-1 and TRBJ2-7; TRBD2 is a possible D gene (6 bases). The V gene lost 2 bases and the J gene lost 2 bases, with 17 bases spanning the gap. The CDR3 has 16 amino acids. Germline CDR1 is SGHRS and CDR2 is YFSETQ. The DNA for the CDR3 is TGCGCCAGCAGCTTTTTTTCGGCAGGCGGGACCTACGAGCAGTACTTC. Translation: CASSFFSAGGTYEQYF. The full variable domain, rest sourced from reference TRBV5-1 and TRBJ2-7, is KAGVTQTPRYLIKTRGQQVTLSCSPISGHRSVSWYQQTPGQGLQFLFEYFSETQRNKGNFPGRFSGRQFSNSRSEMNVSTLELGDSALYLCASSFFSAGGTYEQYFGPGTRLTVT.

The chain uses TRBV15 and TRBJ1-4; the D is unclear. The V end lost 0 bases, the J end lost 5 bases, and 10 bases lay between the germline ends. CDR1 is LNHNV and CDR2 is YYDKDF in the germline V gene (reference sequence). The CDR3 runs to 15 residues. CDR3 nucleotide sequence: TGTGCCACCAGCAGAGAGAGGTTGCAGAATGAAAAACTGTTTTTT. Its translation: CATSRERLQNEKLFF.

This chain links TRBV5-4 with TRBJ2-1; the match to TRBD2 covers 8 bases. The CDR3 runs to 16 residues. V lost 5 bases, J lost 4 bases, and 11 bases stayed unmatched. CDR1 SGHNT and CDR2 YYREEE come from the germline V gene (reference sequence). CDR3 nucleotide sequence: TGTGCCAGCAGGTTGACTTCCCGGGGGGGGTACAATGAGCAGTTCTTC. Translation gives CASRLTSRGGYNEQFF.

The chain couples TRBV9 to TRBJ1-2; 7 bases align to TRBD1. The CDR3 loop spans 18 amino acids. Germline V gene sequence: CDR1 SGDLS, CDR2 YYNGEE. Losses at the gene ends were 2 bases for V and 4 bases for J; bases not matched to a gene: 17. For the CDR3, the DNA is TGTGCCAGCAGCGTCTCCCCGGGACAGATCGACCCTTTCTATGGCTACACCTTC. It specifies CASSVSPGQIDPFYGYTF.

The V gene is TRBV7-3, the J gene TRBJ2-3; 12 positions agree with TRBD2. The CDR3 has 15 amino acids. V trimming: 5 bases; J trimming: 4 bases; junction bases outside the gene matches: 4. Germline CDR1 and CDR2: SGHTA and FQGTGA. In DNA, the CDR3 is TGTGCCAGCAGCCTAGCGGGAGGGCCGTCAGATACGCAGTATTTT. Encoded protein: CASSLAGGPSDTQYF.

The rearrangement links TRBV30 to TRBJ1-6, with 9 bases lining up with TRBD1. Per germline, CDR1 GTSNPN and CDR2 SVGIG (reference sequence). The V gene end was trimmed by 2 bases and the J gene end by 6 bases; junction bases not matched to a gene: 11. This CDR3 has 17 residues. Here the CDR3 reads CAWSTGQGWVGNSPLHF. Written as DNA, the CDR3 is TGTGCCTGGAGTACCGGACAGGGGTGGGTGGGTAATTCACCCCTCCACTTT.

The chain is built from TRBV12-3 or TRBV12-4 and TRBJ2-1, with TRBD2 identical over 7 bases. Trimming cost V 5 bases and J 9 bases; bases outside gene matches: 7. CDR3 length: 13 residues. The CDR3 loop reads CASSLSGRGEQFF. CDR3 DNA: TGTGCCAGCAGTCTTAGCGGGCGGGGTGAGCAGTTCTTC.

This chain uses TRBV4-3 with TRBJ1-3, with TRBD1 identical over 7 bases. J gave up 4 bases and V 3 bases, and 0 bases lay outside the gene matches. The germline V gene has CDR1 LGHNA and CDR2 YSLEER. This CDR3 contains 13 residues. In DNA, the CDR3 is TGCGCCAGCAGCCAGGGACAGGGAAACACCATATATTTT. This gives the protein CASSQGQGNTIYF.

The V and J genes are TRBV5-6 and TRBJ1-5, with a tentative D call TRBD1 (5 bases). V was pared by 1 base and J by 0 bases, with 8 bases between. The CDR3 is made up of 15 amino acids. CDR1 and CDR2 from the germline V gene are SGHDT and YYEEEE. This CDR3 reads CASSLRQSSNQPQHF. The CDR3 nucleotides read TGTGCCAGCAGCTTGCGACAGAGTAGCAATCAGCCCCAGCATTTT.

The chain employs TRBV11-2 and TRBJ2-7; 11 bases match TRBD2. CDR1 and CDR2 from the germline V gene are SGHAT and FQNNGV. This CDR3 is 15 amino acids long. V trimming: 3 bases; J trimming: 5 bases; junction bases outside the gene matches: 6. The DNA of the CDR3 is TGTGCCAGCAGCTTGGAACTAGCGGGAGTGAACGAGCAGTACTTC. Protein product: CASSLELAGVNEQYF.

The chain employs TRBV6-5 and TRBJ2-3, with TRBD1 matching 7 bases. CDR1 and CDR2 (germline): MNHEY, SVGAGI. The CDR3 runs to 14 residues. V trimming: 7 bases; J trimming: 0 bases; junction bases outside the gene matches: 4. DNA of the CDR3: TGTGCCAGCAAAGGGGGCTTGAGCACAGATACGCAGTATTTT. Its translation: CASKGGLSTDTQYF.

This rearrangement joins TRBV7-8 to TRBJ1-2, with D possibly being TRBD1 (5 bases). V was clipped by 1 base and J by 4 bases, with 13 bases between them. Germline assignment: CDR1 SGHVS and CDR2 FQNEAQ. This CDR3 region has 15 residues. The CDR3, as DNA: TGTGCCAGCAGCTTAGGAGGTCAGGGTTCCTATGGCTACACCTTC. Its translation is CASSLGGQGSYGYTF.

The J gene is TRBJ1-6, the V gene TRBV27; no reliable D call. Germline CDR1 is MNHEY and CDR2 is SMNVEV (reference sequence). Trimming removed 3 bases from V and 0 bases from J, with 3 bases in between. The CDR3 has 14 amino acids. The CDR3 DNA follows: TGTGCCAGCAGTTTCTACTCCTATAATTCACCCCTCCACTTT. Encoded protein: CASSFYSYNSPLHF.

The chain couples TRBV9 to TRBJ2-5, with 8 bases lining up with TRBD1. The germline V gene encodes CDR1 SGDLS and CDR2 YYNGEE. The CDR3 consists of 14 residues. Trimming removed 3 bases from V and 2 bases from J; junction bases left unmatched: 3. CDR3 in amino acids: CASSARTGQETQYF. DNA of the CDR3: TGTGCCAGCAGCGCTCGGACAGGGCAAGAGACCCAGTACTTC.

The chain uses TRBV5-1 and TRBJ1-1; 7 bases are a match to TRBD1. V shed 1 base and J 6 bases; nucleotides not matched to a gene: 3. The CDR3 consists of 13 residues. Germline lookup yields CDR1 SGHRS and CDR2 YFSETQ. This CDR3 reads CASSLKTGSEAFF. In DNA form, the CDR3 reads TGCGCCAGCAGCTTGAAGACAGGGTCTGAAGCTTTCTTT.

This sequence joins TRBV9 and TRBJ2-1, with D maybe TRBD2 (5 bases). V shed 4 bases and J shed 3 bases, with 11 bases lying between them. The CDR3 spans 14 residues. Looked up from germline, CDR1 is SGDLS and CDR2 is YYNGEE. CDR3 DNA sequence: TGTGCCAGCAGCCCCGAGGGAGTCTACAATGAGCAGTTCTTC. Residues: CASSPEGVYNEQFF.

The V call is TRBV5-4, the J call TRBJ1-1; no clear D gene. There are 12 residues in the CDR3. In germline, CDR1 is SGHNT, CDR2 YYREEE (reference sequence). V was clipped by 1 base and J by 11 bases, with 12 bases between them. The CDR3 DNA reads TGTGCCAGCAGCTTGAGCGGGTTCGGGGCTTTCTTT. This translates into CASSLSGFGAFF.

V is TRBV27 and J is TRBJ2-1, with TRBD2 matching 11 bases. Trimming took 3 bases from V and 8 from J; bases not matched to a gene: 3. The CDR3 extends over 14 amino acids. CDR1 and CDR2 (germline): MNHEY, SMNVEV (reference sequence). The CDR3 is CASSLGLAEDEQFF. CDR3 coding DNA: TGTGCCAGCAGTTTGGGACTAGCGGAGGATGAGCAGTTCTTC.

This sequence joins TRBV10-3 and TRBJ2-5; 10 nucleotides match TRBD1. The germline gives CDR1 ENHRY, CDR2 SYGVKD. Trimming at V came to 10 bases and at J to 5 bases, leaving 10 bases not matched to a gene. The CDR3 has 14 amino acids. The CDR3 nucleotides read TGTGCCACAAAAGCGGACAGGGGGAAGGAGACCCAGTACTTC. It translates to CATKADRGKETQYF.

This chain uses TRBV6-5 with TRBJ1-2; 8 positions agree with TRBD1. The V and J ends lost 4 bases and 0 bases, in that order; junction bases with no gene match: 4. Germline CDR1 is MNHEY and CDR2 is SVGAGI. This CDR3 spans 15 amino acids. CDR3 protein: CASSSRQGSNYGYTF. The CDR3 DNA is TGTGCCAGCAGTTCCCGACAGGGGTCTAACTATGGCTACACCTTC.

This clone came up a few times. CDR3 residues: CASSPYDKGNEQYF. For the CDR3, the DNA is TGTGCCAGCAGCCCTTATGACAAAGGAAACGAGCAGTACTTC. The J gene is TRBJ2-7, the V gene TRBV7-9; no clear D gene. The ends were cut back, 5 bases at V and 5 bases at J, with 16 bases in the middle. Germline CDR1 SEHNR, CDR2 FQNEAQ (reference sequence). The length of the CDR3 is 14 residues.

The J gene is TRBJ1-1, the V gene TRBV7-9; D is possibly TRBD1 (5 bases). The germline V gene has CDR1 SEHNR and CDR2 FQNEAQ (reference sequence). This CDR3 region has 12 residues. Trimming stripped 1 base from V and 8 bases from J, with 8 bases between. The CDR3 coding sequence is TGTGCCAGCAGCTTAGGACAGATAGAAGCTTTCTTT. Translating gives CASSLGQIEAFF.

A single count supports this clone. J is TRBJ2-4 and V is TRBV27; 10 bases match TRBD2. This CDR3 contains 16 residues. Germline V CDR1 and CDR2: MNHEY, SMNVEV (reference sequence). V lost 4 bases and J lost 6; bases outside the gene matches: 9. CDR3 coding DNA: TGTGCCAGCAGTTCCAGCGGGGGGGCCCACGGAAACATTCAGTACTTC. Translation gives CASSSSGGAHGNIQYF.

This clone was seen a single time. The rearrangement uses TRBV24-1 and TRBJ2-3; possible D gene TRBD1, 5 bases. The V and J ends lost 3 bases and 2 bases respectively, with 8 bases between them. The CDR3 totals 14 residues. CDR1 and CDR2 (germline): KGHDR, SFDVKD. The CDR3 is CATSDPTATDTQYF. CDR3 sequence (DNA): TGTGCCACCAGTGATCCGACAGCCACAGATACGCAGTATTTT.